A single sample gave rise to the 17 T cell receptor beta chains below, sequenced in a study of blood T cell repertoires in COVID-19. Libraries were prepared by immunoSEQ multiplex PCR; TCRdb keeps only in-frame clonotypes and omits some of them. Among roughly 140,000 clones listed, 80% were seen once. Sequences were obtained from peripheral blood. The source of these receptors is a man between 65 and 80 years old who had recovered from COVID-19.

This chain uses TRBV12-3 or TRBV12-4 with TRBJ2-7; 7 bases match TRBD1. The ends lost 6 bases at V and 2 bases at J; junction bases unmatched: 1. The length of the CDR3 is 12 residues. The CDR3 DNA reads TGTGCCAGCAGGGGACAGCCCTACGAGCAGTACTTC. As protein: CASRGQPYEQYF.

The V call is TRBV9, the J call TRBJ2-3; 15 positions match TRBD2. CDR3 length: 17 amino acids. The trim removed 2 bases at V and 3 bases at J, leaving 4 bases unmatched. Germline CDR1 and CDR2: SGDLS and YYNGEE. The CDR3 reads CASSVRTSGRGTDTQYF. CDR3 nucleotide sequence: TGTGCCAGCAGCGTCAGGACTAGCGGGAGGGGAACAGATACGCAGTATTTT.

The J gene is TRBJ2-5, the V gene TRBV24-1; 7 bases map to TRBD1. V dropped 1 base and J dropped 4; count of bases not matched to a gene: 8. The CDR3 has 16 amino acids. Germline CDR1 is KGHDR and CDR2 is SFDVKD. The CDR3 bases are TGTGCCACCAGTGATTTCGGGGCAGGGGGACGAGAGACCCAGTACTTC. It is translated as CATSDFGAGGRETQYF.

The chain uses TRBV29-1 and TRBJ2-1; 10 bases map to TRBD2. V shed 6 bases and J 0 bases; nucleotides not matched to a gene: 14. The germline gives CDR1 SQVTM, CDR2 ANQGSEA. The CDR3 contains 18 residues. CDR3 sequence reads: CSVRGLAAGGPSYNEQFF. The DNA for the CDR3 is TGCAGCGTCAGGGGGTTGGCAGCGGGAGGGCCCTCCTACAATGAGCAGTTCTTC.

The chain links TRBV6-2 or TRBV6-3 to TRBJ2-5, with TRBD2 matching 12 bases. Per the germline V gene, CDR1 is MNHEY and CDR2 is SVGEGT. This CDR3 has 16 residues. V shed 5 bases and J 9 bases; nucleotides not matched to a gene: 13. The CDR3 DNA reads TGTGCCAGCAGTACCAGACTAGCGGGAGCCCGAACGGCCCAGTACTTC. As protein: CASSTRLAGARTAQYF.

CDR3 residues: CASSTAGTTSSGRNAYEQYF. CDR3 sequence (DNA): TGTGCCAGCAGCACCGCCGGGACAACTAGTAGCGGGAGAAATGCATACGAGCAGTACTTC. The V and J genes are TRBV21-1 and TRBJ2-7; the table assigns TRBD2, which was not confirmed against the DNA. TRBV21-1 is recorded as a pseudogene. The CDR3 is made up of 20 amino acids.

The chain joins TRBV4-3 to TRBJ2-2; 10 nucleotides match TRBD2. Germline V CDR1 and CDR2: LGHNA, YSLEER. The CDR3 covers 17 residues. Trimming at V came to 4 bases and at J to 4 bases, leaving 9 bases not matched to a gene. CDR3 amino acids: CASSPNLAGEGTGELFF. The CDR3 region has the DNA TGCGCCAGCAGCCCAAATCTAGCGGGGGAGGGCACCGGGGAGCTGTTTTTT.

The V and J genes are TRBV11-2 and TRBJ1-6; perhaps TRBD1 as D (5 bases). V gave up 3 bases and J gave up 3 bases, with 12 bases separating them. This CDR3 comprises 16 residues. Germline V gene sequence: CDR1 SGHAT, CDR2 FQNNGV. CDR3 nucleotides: TGTGCCAGCAGCTTGAGACAGATGGGCTATAATTCACCCCTCCACTTT. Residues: CASSLRQMGYNSPLHF.

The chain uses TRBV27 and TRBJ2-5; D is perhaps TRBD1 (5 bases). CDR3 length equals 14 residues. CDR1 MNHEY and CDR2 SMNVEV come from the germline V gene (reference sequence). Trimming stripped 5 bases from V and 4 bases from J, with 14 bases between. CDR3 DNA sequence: TGTGCCAGCAGTGTAACAGGCGTAGGAGAGACCCAGTACTTC. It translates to CASSVTGVGETQYF.

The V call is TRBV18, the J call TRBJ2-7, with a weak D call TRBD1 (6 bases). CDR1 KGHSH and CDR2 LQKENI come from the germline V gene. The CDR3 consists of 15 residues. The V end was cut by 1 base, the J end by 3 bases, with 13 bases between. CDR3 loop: CASSPQGVAGYEQYF. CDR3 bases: TGTGCCAGCTCACCACAGGGGGTTGCGGGCTACGAGCAGTACTTC.

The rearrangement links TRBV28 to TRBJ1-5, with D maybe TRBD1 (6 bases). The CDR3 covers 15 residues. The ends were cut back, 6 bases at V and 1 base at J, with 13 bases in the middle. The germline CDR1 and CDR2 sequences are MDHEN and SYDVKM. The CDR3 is CASRPTGHSNQPQHF. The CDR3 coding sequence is TGTGCCAGCAGACCCACAGGGCACAGCAATCAGCCCCAGCATTTT.

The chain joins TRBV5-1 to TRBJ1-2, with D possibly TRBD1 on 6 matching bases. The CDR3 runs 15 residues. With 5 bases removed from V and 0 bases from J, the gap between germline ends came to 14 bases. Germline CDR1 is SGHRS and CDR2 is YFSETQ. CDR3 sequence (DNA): TGCGCCAGCAGGCCACACAGGGTTTCTAACTATGGCTACACCTTC. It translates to CASRPHRVSNYGYTF.

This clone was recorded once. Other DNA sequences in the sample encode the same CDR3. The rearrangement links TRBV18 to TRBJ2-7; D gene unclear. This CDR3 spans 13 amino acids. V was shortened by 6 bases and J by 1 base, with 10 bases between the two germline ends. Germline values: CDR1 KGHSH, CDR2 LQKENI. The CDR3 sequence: CASSPPSSYEQYF. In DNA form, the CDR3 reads TGTGCCAGCTCCCCTCCCTCTTCCTACGAGCAGTACTTC.

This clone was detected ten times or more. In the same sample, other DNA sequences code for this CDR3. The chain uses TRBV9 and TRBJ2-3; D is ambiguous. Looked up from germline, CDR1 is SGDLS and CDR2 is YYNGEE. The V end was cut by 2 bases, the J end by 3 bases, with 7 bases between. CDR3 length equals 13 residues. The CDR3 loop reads CASSVLETDTQYF. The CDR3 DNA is TGTGCCAGCAGCGTCCTAGAAACAGATACGCAGTATTTT.

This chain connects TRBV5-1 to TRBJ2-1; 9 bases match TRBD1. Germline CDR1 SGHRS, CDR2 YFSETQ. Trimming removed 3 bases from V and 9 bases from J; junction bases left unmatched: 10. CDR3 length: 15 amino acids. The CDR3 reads CASSSPGQGIGEQFF. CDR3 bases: TGCGCCAGCAGCTCTCCGGGACAGGGTATAGGTGAGCAGTTCTTC.

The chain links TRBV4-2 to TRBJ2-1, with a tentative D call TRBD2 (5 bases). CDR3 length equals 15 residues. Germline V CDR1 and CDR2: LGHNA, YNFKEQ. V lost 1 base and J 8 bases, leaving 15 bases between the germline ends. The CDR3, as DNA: TGTGCCAGCAGCCAAGTTAGTAGCCTAGCCTATGAGCAGTTCTTC. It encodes CASSQVSSLAYEQFF.

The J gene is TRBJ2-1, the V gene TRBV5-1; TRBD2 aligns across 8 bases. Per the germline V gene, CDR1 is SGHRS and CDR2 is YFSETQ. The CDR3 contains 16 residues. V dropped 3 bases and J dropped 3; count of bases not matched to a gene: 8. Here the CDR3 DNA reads TGCGCCAGCAGCTCCCGGGGGGGGTCTAACTACAATGAGCAGTTCTTC. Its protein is CASSSRGGSNYNEQFF.